What follows are 7 T cell receptor beta chains derived from one specimen sequenced in a study of T cell repertoires in cytomegalovirus infection. No antigens are known for them. From the reads, TCRdb called clonotypes with MiXCR, one entry per CDR3 protein. Of hundreds of thousands of distinct CDR3 sequences in the sample, about two fifths are singletons; the top ten hold approximately 40%. This specimen consisted of cultured PBMCs, obtained from culture after CMV antigen stimulation. These receptor sequences come from a human donor in good health (CMV status not recorded). Some clones in this sample may be carry-over from other donors' samples.

This clonotype was observed at least ten times. The chain recombines TRBV7-2 with TRBJ2-1, with 7 bases matching TRBD2. CDR1 is SGHTA and CDR2 is FQGNSA in the germline V gene. This CDR3 region has 16 residues. V shed 1 base and J 8 bases; nucleotides not matched to a gene: 11. CDR3 sequence: CASSLVGSGMIYEQFF. DNA of the CDR3: TGTGCCAGCAGCTTAGTTGGAAGCGGGATGATCTATGAGCAGTTCTTC.

V and J are TRBV7-2 and TRBJ1-5; no firm D call. The V and J ends lost 3 bases and 4 bases respectively, with 13 bases between them. CDR3 size: 15 residues. CDR1 is SGHTA and CDR2 is FQGNSA in the germline V gene. CDR3 in amino acids: CASSFGSQSNQPQHF. CDR3 bases: TGTGCCAGCAGCTTCGGGAGCCAGTCAAATCAGCCCCAGCATTTT.

The rearrangement links TRBV7-6 to TRBJ2-1; D might be TRBD2 (5 bases). This CDR3 spans 15 amino acids. Germline V CDR1 and CDR2: SGHVS, FNYEAQ. V was pared by 5 bases and J by 6 bases, with 17 bases between. CDR3 nucleotides: TGTGCCAGCAGCCCCGACCAGAAGCGGTCCAATGAGCAGTTCTTC. Translating it yields CASSPDQKRSNEQFF.

This rearrangement joins TRBV6-1 to TRBJ2-7; 7 bases line up with TRBD2. The CDR3 loop spans 14 amino acids. Losses at the gene ends were 2 bases for V and 3 bases for J; bases not matched to a gene: 4. CDR1 and CDR2 from the germline V gene are MNHNS and SASEGT. This CDR3 reads CASSERGGFYEQYF. In nucleotides, the CDR3 is TGTGCCAGCAGTGAACGCGGGGGATTCTACGAGCAGTACTTC.

This clonotype was found a few times. The V gene is TRBV11-2, the J gene TRBJ2-2; 8 nucleotides line up with TRBD2. The CDR3 has 16 amino acids. Germline assignment: CDR1 SGHAT and CDR2 FQNNGV. The trim removed 5 bases at V and 1 base at J, leaving 6 bases unmatched. The CDR3 region has the DNA TGTGCCAGCAGCCTCATAGCGGGAAAGAACACCGGGGAGCTGTTTTTT. Translated: CASSLIAGKNTGELFF.

The chain combines TRBV5-1 with TRBJ2-5, with D maybe TRBD2 (7 bases). Trimming cost V 4 bases and J 0 bases, with 16 bases left between them. The V gene's germline CDR1 is SGHRS and CDR2 YFSETQ. This CDR3 is 16 amino acids long. The CDR3 loop is CASSLRGRADQETQYF. The CDR3, as DNA: TGCGCCAGCAGCCTGAGGGGGAGGGCAGACCAAGAGACCCAGTACTTC.

The V and J genes are TRBV29-1 and TRBJ1-2; D gene ambiguous. Trimming took off 6 bases at V and 5 bases at J, with 16 bases between the two ends. The germline V gene has CDR1 SQVTM and CDR2 ANQGSEA. The CDR3 runs 13 residues. The CDR3, as DNA: TGCAGCGTAGCTGAGGTTTTTGAATATGGCTACACCTTC. This encodes CSVAEVFEYGYTF.